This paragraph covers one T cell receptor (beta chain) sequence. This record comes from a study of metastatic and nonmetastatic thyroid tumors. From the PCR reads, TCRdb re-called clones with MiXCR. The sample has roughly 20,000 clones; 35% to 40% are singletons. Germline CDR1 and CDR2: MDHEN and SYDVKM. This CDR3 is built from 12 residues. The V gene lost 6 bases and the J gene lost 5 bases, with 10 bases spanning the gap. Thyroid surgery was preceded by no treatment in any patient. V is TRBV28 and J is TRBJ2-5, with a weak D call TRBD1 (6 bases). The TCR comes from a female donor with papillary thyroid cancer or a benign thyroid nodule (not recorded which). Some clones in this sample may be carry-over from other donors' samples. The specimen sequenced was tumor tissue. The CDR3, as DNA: TGTGCCAGCAGACAGGGTGGGGAGACCCAGTACTTC. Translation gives CASRQGGETQYF.